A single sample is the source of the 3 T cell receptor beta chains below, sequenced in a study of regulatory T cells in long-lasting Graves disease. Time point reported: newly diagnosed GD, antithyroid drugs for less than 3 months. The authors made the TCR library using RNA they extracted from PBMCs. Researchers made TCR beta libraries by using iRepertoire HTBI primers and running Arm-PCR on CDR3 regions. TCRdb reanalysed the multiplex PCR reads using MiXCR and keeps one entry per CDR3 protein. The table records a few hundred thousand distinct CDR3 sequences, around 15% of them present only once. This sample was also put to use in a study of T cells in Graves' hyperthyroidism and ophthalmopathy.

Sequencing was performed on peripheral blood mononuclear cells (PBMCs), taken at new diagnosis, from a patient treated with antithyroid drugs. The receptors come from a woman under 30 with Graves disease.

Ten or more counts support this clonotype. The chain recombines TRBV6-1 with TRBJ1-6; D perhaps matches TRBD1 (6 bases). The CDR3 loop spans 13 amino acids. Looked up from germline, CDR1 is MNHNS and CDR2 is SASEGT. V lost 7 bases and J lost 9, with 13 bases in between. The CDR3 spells CASITLGGSPLHF. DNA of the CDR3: TGTGCCAGCATTACACTAGGGGGTTCACCCCTCCACTTT.

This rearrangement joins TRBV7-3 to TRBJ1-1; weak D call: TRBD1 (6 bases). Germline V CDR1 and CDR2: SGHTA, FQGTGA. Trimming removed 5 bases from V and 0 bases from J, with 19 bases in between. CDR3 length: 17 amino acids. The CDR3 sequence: CASSPIPVDRLNTEAFF. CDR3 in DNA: TGTGCCAGCAGCCCGATCCCGGTGGACAGACTGAACACTGAAGCTTTCTTT.

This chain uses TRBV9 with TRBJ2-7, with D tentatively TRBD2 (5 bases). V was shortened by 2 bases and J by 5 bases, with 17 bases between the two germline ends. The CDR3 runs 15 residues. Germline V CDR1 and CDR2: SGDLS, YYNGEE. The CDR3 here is CASSVDSNWRDEQYF. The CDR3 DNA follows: TGTGCCAGCAGCGTCGATTCTAATTGGCGGGACGAGCAGTACTTC.